This section outlines one T cell receptor (beta chain) sequence together with its context. Germline V CDR1 and CDR2: SGDLS, YYNGEE. Deletions cut 3 bases from V and 0 bases from J, with 14 bases between. CDR3 length equals 16 residues. This sample was included in a study of blood T cell repertoires in COVID-19. The data were produced by immunoSEQ multiplex PCR, yet TCRdb's version contains in-frame clones alone and is incomplete. Here the sample spans around 270,000 clones, about 86% being singletons. The source material was peripheral blood. The TCR sequence derives from a man aged 25-40 years with active or convalescent COVID-19. The chain is built from TRBV9 and TRBJ2-3, with D possibly TRBD1 on 6 matching bases. CDR3: CASSDHRETSTDTQYF. As DNA, the CDR3 is TGTGCCAGCAGCGACCACAGGGAAACTAGCACAGATACGCAGTATTTT.